These 25 T cell receptor beta chains came from one sample sequenced in a study of blood T cell repertoires in COVID-19. Sequencing was performed with immunoSEQ multiplex PCR; in TCRdb, only in-frame clones are kept and a portion is missing. Among roughly 250,000 clones listed, roughly nine tenths were seen once. Source material: PBMCs or T cells enriched from blood (not recorded which). Every receptor here comes from a young woman who had recovered from COVID-19.

The chain is built from TRBV5-1 and TRBJ2-3, with a tentative D call TRBD2 (7 bases). Trimming removed 4 bases from V and 0 bases from J, with 9 bases in between. This CDR3 spans 14 amino acids. The germline gives CDR1 SGHRS, CDR2 YFSETQ. CDR3 amino acids: CASSRGASTDTQYF. As DNA, the CDR3 is TGCGCCAGCAGCCGGGGGGCCAGCACAGATACGCAGTATTTT.

This rearrangement joins TRBV3-1 (or the pseudogene TRBV3-2) to TRBJ2-3, with 11 nucleotides matching TRBD2. V was clipped by 0 bases and J by 3 bases; unmatched bases: 5. The CDR3 extends over 17 amino acids. Germline V lookup: CDR1 LGHDT, CDR2 YNNKEL (reference sequence). This CDR3 is CASSQDLAGGFTDTQYF. The CDR3 DNA reads TGTGCCAGCAGCCAAGATTTAGCGGGGGGGTTTACAGATACGCAGTATTTT.

The table lists this clone with a few counts. The gene calls are TRBV5-3 and TRBJ1-1; 7 bases are shared with TRBD1. TRBV5-3 is an open reading frame, and its role is uncertain. The CDR3 has 17 amino acids. V was clipped by 3 bases and J by 3 bases; unmatched bases: 14. The CDR3 region is CARSWIGLRQGDTEAFF. For the CDR3, the DNA is TGTGCCAGAAGCTGGATTGGGTTGAGACAGGGCGACACTGAAGCTTTCTTT.

The rearrangement joins TRBV5-1 to TRBJ2-5; 7 positions match TRBD2. Germline CDR1 and CDR2: SGHRS and YFSETQ. The CDR3 consists of 16 residues. The V and J ends lost 4 bases and 4 bases, in that order; junction bases with no gene match: 13. The CDR3 region is CASSPRKSGVLETQYF. As DNA, the CDR3 is TGCGCCAGCAGCCCGAGAAAGAGCGGGGTTCTAGAGACCCAGTACTTC.

This clone was found once. The chain recombines TRBV7-3 with TRBJ2-5, with a tentative D call TRBD2 (6 bases). The CDR3 has 13 amino acids. From germline, CDR1 is SGHTA and CDR2 FQGTGA. V was pared by 5 bases and J by 5 bases, with 12 bases between. The CDR3 DNA reads as TGTGCCAGCAGCCCCAGGGACTCGGAGACCCAGTACTTC. Its translation: CASSPRDSETQYF. The full variable domain, with the rest looked up from reference TRBV7-3 and TRBJ2-5, is GAGVSQTPSNKVTEKGKYVELRCDPISGHTALYWYRQSLGQGPEFLIYFQGTGAADDSGLPNDRFFAVRPEGSVSTLKIQRTERGDSAVYLCASSPRDSETQYFGPGTRLLVL.

The chain has TRBV6-5 and TRBJ1-5; D is undetermined. The germline V and J ends were trimmed by 0 bases and 0 bases, with 6 bases remaining between them. Germline-derived CDR1 and CDR2 are MNHEY and SVGAGI. This CDR3 has 15 residues. CDR3 nucleotide sequence: TGTGCCAGCAGTTACTCGGCAGGTAGCAATCAGCCCCAGCATTTT. Translating it yields CASSYSAGSNQPQHF.

This chain uses TRBV4-2 with TRBJ1-1, with 7 bases aligning to TRBD1. V lost 3 bases, J lost 0 bases, and 1 base stayed unmatched. CDR1 is LGHNA and CDR2 is YNFKEQ in the germline V gene. The CDR3 contains 14 residues. CDR3 coding DNA: TGTGCCAGCAGCCAGGGGACAGTGAACACTGAAGCTTTCTTT. Its translation is CASSQGTVNTEAFF.

V is TRBV6-6 and J is TRBJ1-1; no clear D. Germline V gene data show CDR1 as MNHNY and CDR2 as SVGAGI (reference sequence). This CDR3 region has 14 residues. V gave up 2 bases and J gave up 1 base, with 8 bases separating them. The CDR3 region has the DNA TGTGCCAGCAGTTACCCAGAAGAGAACACTGAAGCTTTCTTT. As protein: CASSYPEENTEAFF.

The V gene is TRBV5-6, the J gene TRBJ2-1, with TRBD2 matching 8 bases. Unmatched junction bases numbered 4, after V lost 4 bases and J lost 4 bases. The CDR3 length is 14 residues. In germline, CDR1 is SGHDT, CDR2 YYEEEE. In nucleotides, the CDR3 is TGTGCCAGCAGCCCGGGACTAGAGTACAATGAGCAGTTCTTC. Amino acid sequence: CASSPGLEYNEQFF.

This chain connects TRBV4-1 to TRBJ1-1; TRBD1 is a possible D gene (6 bases). Germline CDR1 reads MGHRA; CDR2 reads YSYEKL. There are 14 residues in the CDR3. The V end lost 2 bases, the J end lost 5 bases, and 12 bases lay between the germline ends. The CDR3 DNA reads as TGCGCCAGCAGCCAAACACCAGGGGAAACTGAAGCTTTCTTT. The encoded protein is CASSQTPGETEAFF.

V usage is TRBV6-1 and J usage is TRBJ2-5, with D hard to call. Trimming took off 1 base at V and 5 bases at J, with 8 bases between the two ends. Germline loops: CDR1 MNHNS, CDR2 SASEGT. The CDR3 consists of 13 residues. CDR3 sequence: CASSEGPHETQYF. The DNA for the CDR3 is TGTGCCAGCAGTGAAGGGCCCCATGAGACCCAGTACTTC.

There are a few counts of this clone. The J gene is TRBJ1-3, the V gene TRBV28; TRBD1 might be the D (5 bases). With 2 bases removed from V and 2 bases from J, the gap between germline ends came to 10 bases. Germline loops: CDR1 MDHEN, CDR2 SYDVKM. This CDR3 is built from 15 residues. The CDR3 bases are TGTGCCAGCAGTTTAGGCGGGGGGACTGGAAACACCATATATTTT. Protein product: CASSLGGGTGNTIYF.

This sequence joins TRBV4-1 and TRBJ2-6; 9 bases map to TRBD2. Germline V gene lookup returns CDR1 MGHRA and CDR2 YSYEKL. The J segment lost 1 base and the V segment lost 4 bases, leaving 5 bases of the junction unmatched. This CDR3 is built from 17 residues. CDR3 sequence: CASSPGLARSGANVLTF. In nucleotides, the CDR3 is TGCGCCAGCAGCCCGGGACTAGCTAGGTCTGGGGCCAACGTCCTGACTTTC.

The rearrangement joins TRBV11-2 to TRBJ1-1; 9 bases are a match to TRBD1. With V trimmed by 1 base and J by 12 bases, 3 bases remained unmatched. Germline lookup yields CDR1 SGHAT and CDR2 FQNNGV. The length of the CDR3 is 12 residues. Here the CDR3 reads CASSLGGQGPFF. CDR3 nucleotides: TGTGCCAGCAGCTTAGGGGGACAGGGCCCTTTCTTT. Supplemented by reference TRBV11-2 and TRBJ1-1, the full variable domain reads EAGVAQSPRYKIIEKRQSVAFWCNPISGHATLYWYQQILGQGPKLLIQFQNNGVVDDSQLPKDRFSAERLKGVDSTLKIQPAKLEDSAVYLCASSLGGQGPFFGQGTRLTVV.

This clone is a singleton in its sample. The J gene is TRBJ2-2, the V gene TRBV9; D unclear. CDR3 length: 14 amino acids. CDR1 and CDR2 (germline): SGDLS, YYNGEE. V was trimmed by 0 bases and J by 3 bases, leaving 6 bases between them. The DNA of the CDR3 is TGTGCCAGCAGCGTAGGGCAGTACACCGGGGAGCTGTTTTTT. This translates into CASSVGQYTGELFF.

J is TRBJ2-4 and V is TRBV7-2; 8 nucleotides match TRBD1. This CDR3 region has 14 residues. With 2 bases clipped from V and 9 bases from J, the junction kept 6 bases outside the gene matches. The germline gives CDR1 SGHTA, CDR2 FQGNSA. DNA for the CDR3: TGTGCCAGCAGCTTACTTGCAGGGGGCGGCATTCAGTACTTC. It yields the protein CASSLLAGGGIQYF.

The chain combines TRBV19 with TRBJ1-6; weak D call: TRBD1 (5 bases). Germline assignment: CDR1 LNHDA and CDR2 SQIVND (reference sequence). This CDR3 contains 14 residues. V lost 2 bases and J 9 bases, leaving 11 bases between the germline ends. This chain's CDR3 is CASSILPGRSPLHF. CDR3 nucleotides: TGTGCCAGTAGTATACTGCCAGGGCGTTCACCCCTCCACTTT. Full variable domain (missing parts from reference TRBV19 and TRBJ1-6): DGGITQSPKYLFRKEGQNVTLSCEQNLNHDAMYWYRQDPGQGLRLIYYSQIVNDFQKGDIAEGYSVSREKKESFPLTVTSAQKNPTAFYLCASSILPGRSPLHFGNGTRLTVT.

The chain carries TRBV11-2 and TRBJ1-1; D is possibly TRBD1 (5 bases). V was shortened by 5 bases and J by 1 base, with 8 bases between the two germline ends. Germline values: CDR1 SGHAT, CDR2 FQNNGV. The CDR3 runs to 13 residues. CDR3 loop: CASSRDRNTEAFF. The CDR3 nucleotides read TGTGCCAGCAGCCGTGACAGGAACACTGAAGCTTTCTTT.

The chain links TRBV14 to TRBJ1-5; TRBD1 aligns across 9 bases. CDR1 is SGHDN and CDR2 is FVKESK in the germline V gene. The trim removed 0 bases at V and 3 bases at J, leaving 6 bases unmatched. This CDR3 region has 17 residues. CDR3 protein: CASSQDRTGEDNQPQHF. The DNA of the CDR3 is TGTGCCAGCAGCCAAGATCGGACAGGGGAAGACAATCAGCCCCAGCATTTT.

This rearrangement joins TRBV13 to TRBJ2-1, with TRBD2 matching 14 bases. The CDR3 runs 16 residues. CDR1 PRHDT and CDR2 FYEKMQ come from the germline V gene (reference sequence). Trimming cost V 5 bases and J 8 bases; bases outside gene matches: 8. The CDR3 DNA reads TGTGCCAGCAGCCTTAGAGGGACTAGCGGGGGTTATGAGCAGTTCTTC. It yields the protein CASSLRGTSGGYEQFF.

This rearrangement joins TRBV9 to TRBJ2-2; no reliable D call. Germline lookup yields CDR1 SGDLS and CDR2 YYNGEE. The length of the CDR3 is 16 residues. Deletions cut 4 bases from V and 0 bases from J, with 13 bases between. The CDR3, as DNA: TGTGCCAGCAGCCGACAAGGCGTCTCGAACACCGGGGAGCTGTTTTTT. Protein product: CASSRQGVSNTGELFF.

The chain recombines TRBV30 with TRBJ1-6; D might be TRBD1 (6 bases). Trimming stripped 3 bases from V and 0 bases from J, with 12 bases between. There are 16 residues in the CDR3. Germline V gene sequence: CDR1 GTSNPN, CDR2 SVGIG (reference sequence). The CDR3 spells CAWRAQGSSYNSPLHF. CDR3 nucleotides: TGTGCCTGGAGGGCCCAGGGGAGCTCCTATAATTCACCCCTCCACTTT.

This chain links TRBV28 with TRBJ1-5; TRBD1 matches at 7 bases. This CDR3 spans 16 amino acids. V dropped 6 bases and J dropped 0; count of bases not matched to a gene: 8. Looked up from germline, CDR1 is MDHEN and CDR2 is SYDVKM. This chain's CDR3 is CASSEETGNSNQPQHF. For the CDR3, the DNA is TGTGCCAGCAGCGAGGAGACAGGGAATAGCAATCAGCCCCAGCATTTT. Supplemented by reference TRBV28 and TRBJ1-5, the full variable domain reads DVKVTQSSRYLVKRTGEKVFLECVQDMDHENMFWYRQDPGLGLRLIYFSYDVKMKEKGDIPEGYSVSREKKERFSLILESASTNQTSMYLCASSEETGNSNQPQHFGDGTRLSIL.

V gene TRBV10-3 combines with J gene TRBJ2-7; D is possibly TRBD2 (6 bases). V was pared by 1 base and J by 9 bases, with 13 bases between. Germline-derived CDR1 and CDR2 are ENHRY and SYGVKD. The CDR3 loop spans 13 amino acids. The CDR3 reads CAISEWTIGGQYF. The DNA for the CDR3 is TGTGCCATCAGTGAGTGGACTATAGGAGGGCAGTACTTC.

The CDR3 nucleotides are TGTGCCAGCAGCCTGTATCAGGGGGCCCGGCAGCCCCAGCATTTT. This sequence encodes CASSLYQGARQPQHF. The rearrangement uses TRBV9 and TRBJ1-5, with 8 bases matching TRBD1. CDR1 and CDR2 (germline): SGDLS, YYNGEE. There are 15 residues in the CDR3. Trimming at V came to 4 bases and at J to 7 bases, leaving 10 bases not matched to a gene.